This is a list of T cell receptor beta chains from one sample in a study of response to subunit inactivated influenza vaccine. TCRdb re-analysed the RT-PCR reads in MiXCR, keeping a single row per CDR3 protein. The sample comprises roughly 540,000 distinct CDR3 sequences, less than 25% of which are singletons, and roughly 2.8% rests with the top ten. The sample was also reused in another study, on T cells expressing NK-cell markers.

This specimen consisted of CD4+ T cells sorted from PBMCs, obtained about 13 days after vaccination. All receptors derive from a man over 45 who received an inactivated influenza vaccine. CDR3s include the opening cysteine and the closing phenylalanine or tryptophan. The D gene is left open where the match is weak. Expanded clones get a size class; other rows say once, few or many, or leave the size out.

>TRBV12-3/TRBV12-4|few|TRBJ1-5|TRBD1
CASSLGDRGLPMHF
TGTGCCAGCAGTTTAGGGGACAGGGGGCTTCCGATGCATTTT
>TRBV12-3/TRBV12-4|many|TRBJ2-2|TRBD2
CASCRGLGLTGELFF
TGTGCCAGCTGCCGGGGACTAGGACTCACCGGGGAGCTGTTTTTT
>TRBV11-2|.|TRBJ2-7|.
CASSLGASENSNEQYF
TGTGCCAGCAGCTTAGGGGCTAGCGAAAACTCCAACGAGCAGTACTTC
>TRBV2|.|TRBJ2-1|TRBD1
CASSVGTGGYNEQFF
TGTGCCAGCAGTGTAGGGACAGGGGGGTACAATGAGCAGTTCTTC
>TRBV28|few|TRBJ2-1|.
CASSPPKRSYNEQFF
TGTGCCAGCAGTCCCCCTAAGCGCTCCTACAATGAGCAGTTCTTC
>TRBV20-1|few|TRBJ2-5|.
CSARDLGAVQETQYF
TGCAGTGCTAGAGATCTGGGAGCCGTACAAGAGACCCAGTACTTC
>TRBV4-3|.|TRBJ1-6|.
CASSQATGPSSYNSPLHF
TGCGCCAGCAGCCAAGCTACAGGTCCTAGCTCCTATAATTCACCCCTCCACTTT
>TRBV7-2|few|TRBJ2-2|.
CASSLWSGIQLFF
TGTGCCAGCAGCTTATGGTCCGGGATTCAGCTGTTTTTT
>TRBV7-2|.|TRBJ2-7|TRBD2
CASSLSGVYEQYF
TGTGCCAGCAGCCTCAGCGGGGTATACGAGCAGTACTTC
>TRBV18|.|TRBJ2-2|TRBD1
CASSPTGQVAGELFF
TGTGCCAGCTCACCAACCGGACAGGTTGCCGGGGAGCTGTTTTTT
>TRBV9|.|TRBJ2-2|.
CASSTHLRNTGELFF
TGTGCCAGCAGCACCCACCTTCGGAACACCGGGGAGCTGTTTTTT
>TRBV20-1|few|TRBJ2-5|TRBD2
CSASGREETQYF
TGCAGTGCTAGCGGGAGGGAAGAGACCCAGTACTTC
>TRBV5-4|few|TRBJ2-1|.
CASSLRTTVNEQFF
TGTGCCAGCAGCTTGCGTACGACAGTCAATGAGCAGTTCTTC
>TRBV5-1|.|TRBJ2-1|TRBD2
CASSPTGLAGVNEQFF
TGCGCCAGCAGCCCGACTGGACTAGCGGGTGTCAATGAGCAGTTCTTC
>TRBV7-2|.|TRBJ1-6|TRBD1
CASSLVGTGNSPLHF
TGTGCCAGCAGCTTAGTTGGGACAGGGAACTCACCCCTCCACTTT
>TRBV10-2|few|TRBJ2-3|.
CASSESRELATDTQYF
TGCGCCAGCAGTGAGTCTCGGGAGTTGGCCACAGATACGCAGTATTTT
>TRBV28|.|TRBJ1-5|.
CASTWDGNSNQPQHF
TGTGCCAGCACCTGGGACGGAAATAGCAATCAGCCCCAGCATTTT
>TRBV21-1|.|TRBJ2-1|.
CASSKTDRFSSNEQFF
TGTGCCAGCAGCAAAACGGACAGGTTTAGTTCCAATGAGCAGTTCTTC
>TRBV19|.|TRBJ2-1|TRBD1
CASSPWTGDEQFF
TGTGCCAGTAGTCCTTGGACAGGGGATGAGCAGTTCTTC
>TRBV5-5|.|TRBJ1-6|TRBD1
CASSRDRGNNSPLHF
TGTGCCAGCAGTCGGGACAGGGGTAATAATTCACCCCTCCACTTT